The 23 T cell receptor beta chains below were found in one sample sequenced in a study of T cells after yellow fever vaccination (dated by TCRdb to between 2019 and 2020). The label giving this sample's treatment or condition can be read as: live attenuated yellow fever vaccine strain. To prepare the library, 5' RACE was applied. The reads were generated on an Illumina HiSeq 2500. Through fastp at Q25 and MiXCR, TCRdb rebuilt clones from the public reads, retaining in-frame beta chains. For every CDR3 protein sequence, its rows merge into one entry that carries the most common genes and DNA. A total of around 340,000 distinct CDR3 sequences appear in this sample, 8.7% of them only once. The ten top clones hold roughly 18% of the sample. The specimen comprised PBMCs, sampled on the day of the first yellow fever vaccination. The source of these receptors is a man aged 18 to 35 who received the YFV17D yellow fever vaccine.

This clonotype came up a few times. This sequence joins TRBV29-1 and TRBJ1-3; D call uncertain. The V end lost 5 bases, the J end lost 0 bases, and 11 bases lay between the germline ends. CDR3 length equals 14 residues. Germline CDR1 SQVTM, CDR2 ANQGSEA. This CDR3 reads CSVQKGSSGNTIYF. The CDR3 DNA reads as TGCAGCGTTCAAAAGGGAAGCTCTGGAAACACCATATATTTT.

The chain joins TRBV7-2 to TRBJ1-3; D not resolved. The CDR3 has 16 amino acids. V lost 3 bases and J lost 1, with 13 bases in between. From germline, CDR1 is SGHTA and CDR2 FQGNSA. The DNA for the CDR3 is TGTGCCAGCAGCTTCGTGGCGGGCTTATCTGGAAACACCATATATTTT. The encoded protein is CASSFVAGLSGNTIYF.

The V call is TRBV3-1, the J call TRBJ2-7, with D perhaps being TRBD1 or TRBD2 (5 bases each). CDR1 and CDR2 from the germline V gene are LGHDT and YNNKEL (reference sequence). Trimming shortened V by 1 base and J by 3 bases, and 10 bases separated the two germline ends. This CDR3 is 14 amino acids long. The CDR3 protein is CASSQGRDGYEQYV. The CDR3 DNA sequence: TGTGCCAGCAGCCAAGGTAGGGACGGCTACGAGCAGTACGTC.

Only a few counts were recorded for this clonotype. This sequence joins TRBV7-9 and TRBJ2-3; 8 positions match TRBD2. The trim removed 5 bases at V and 6 bases at J, leaving 10 bases unmatched. The length of the CDR3 is 15 residues. Per the germline V gene, CDR1 is SEHNR and CDR2 is FQNEAQ (reference sequence). As DNA, the CDR3 is TGTGCCAGCAGCATGGGCCCAGCGGGGGCCGATACGCAGTATTTT. It translates to CASSMGPAGADTQYF.

This clonotype came up a few times. V is TRBV12-3 or TRBV12-4 and J is TRBJ1-5; maybe TRBD1 (5 bases). The ends were cut back, 5 bases at V and 8 bases at J, with 16 bases in the middle. CDR3 length: 14 amino acids. The CDR3 bases are TGTGCCAGCAGTCCCCCGGGGCCGTTAAAGCCCCAGCATTTT. Its protein product is CASSPPGPLKPQHF.

This clonotype was seen a few times. The chain uses TRBV5-1 and TRBJ2-6, with TRBD2 as a possible D gene (5 bases). The CDR3 extends over 15 amino acids. The ends were cut back, 5 bases at V and 3 bases at J, with 12 bases in the middle. CDR1 is SGHRS and CDR2 is YFSETQ in the germline V gene. CDR3 in DNA: TGCGCCAGCAGAAACGGGGTGGATGGGGCCAACGTCCTGACTTTC. Translating gives CASRNGVDGANVLTF.

This clonotype was observed many times. V and J are TRBV29-1 and TRBJ2-4; TRBD2 is a possible D gene (5 bases). The ends were cut back, 0 bases at V and 10 bases at J, with 13 bases in the middle. CDR3 length: 13 residues. Looked up from germline, CDR1 is SQVTM and CDR2 is ANQGSEA. The CDR3 DNA follows: TGCAGCGTTGAAGAGAGGGAGAGAGCAATTCAGTACTTC. Protein sequence: CSVEERERAIQYF.

This clonotype has a handful of counts. The chain carries TRBV27 and TRBJ1-1; weak D call: TRBD1 (5 bases). The length of the CDR3 is 15 residues. Germline CDR1 is MNHEY and CDR2 is SMNVEV (reference sequence). Between the trimmed V and J ends, which lost 6 bases and 3 bases, there was a span of 17 bases. CDR3 residues: CASRFFTGGDTEAFF. Here the CDR3 DNA reads TGTGCCAGCAGATTTTTTACAGGAGGGGACACTGAAGCTTTCTTT.

This clonotype was found a few times. The chain joins TRBV6-5 to TRBJ1-1; perhaps TRBD1 as D (5 bases). Trimming removed 2 bases at V and 7 bases at J, with 14 bases between. The CDR3 contains 14 residues. Germline V lookup: CDR1 MNHEY, CDR2 SVGAGI. The CDR3 spells CASSYGVGVGEAFF. In nucleotides, the CDR3 is TGTGCCAGCAGTTACGGTGTAGGGGTGGGTGAAGCTTTCTTT.

This chain uses TRBV7-8 with TRBJ1-6; 7 bases match TRBD1. The CDR3 consists of 17 residues. Germline values: CDR1 SGHVS, CDR2 FQNEAQ. J lost 0 bases, V lost 7 bases, and 9 bases had no gene match. The DNA of the CDR3 is TGTGCCAGCAAGAGGGGGCAGGGGAGCTCCTATAATTCACCCCTCCACTTT. This codes for CASKRGQGSSYNSPLHF.

J is TRBJ1-2 and V is TRBV4-3; D ambiguous. V was shortened by 1 base and J by 5 bases, with 8 bases between the two germline ends. Germline V gene sequence: CDR1 LGHNA, CDR2 YSLEER. The CDR3 sequence is 13 residues long. The CDR3 sequence: CASSQGGKYGYTF. CDR3 nucleotide sequence: TGCGCCAGCAGCCAAGGTGGGAAGTATGGCTACACCTTC.

CDR3 protein: CASSLGGRSVDTQYF. The CDR3 DNA sequence: TGTGCCAGCAGCTTAGGAGGACGATCAGTAGATACGCAGTATTTT. V and J are TRBV11-3 and TRBJ2-3; D gene unclear. Trimming removed 1 base from V and 5 bases from J, with 13 bases in between. Germline CDR1 is SGHNT and CDR2 is YENEEA. This CDR3 contains 15 residues. Combining the CDR3 with reference TRBV11-3 and TRBJ2-3 gives the whole variable domain EAGVVQSPRYKIIEKKQPVAFWCNPISGHNTLYWYLQNLGQGPELLIRYENEEAVDDSQLPKDRFSAERLKGVDSTLKIQPAELGDSAVYLCASSLGGRSVDTQYFGPGTRLTVL.

The chain carries TRBV10-3 and TRBJ2-4; D remains ambiguous. V was shortened by 5 bases and J by 0 bases, with 14 bases between the two germline ends. There are 16 residues in the CDR3. Germline loops: CDR1 ENHRY, CDR2 SYGVKD. This CDR3 is CAISSSLGVAKNIQYF. Here the CDR3 DNA reads TGTGCCATCAGTTCGTCACTCGGCGTAGCCAAAAACATTCAGTACTTC.

This clonotype has only a few counts. The chain is built from TRBV12-3 or TRBV12-4 and TRBJ2-7, with TRBD2 identical over 10 bases. V shed 6 bases and J 4 bases; nucleotides not matched to a gene: 6. The CDR3 length is 14 residues. Here the CDR3 reads CASRESGGAYEQYF. The CDR3 DNA reads as TGTGCCAGCAGGGAGAGCGGGGGGGCTTACGAGCAGTACTTC.

In regard to this clonotype: The CDR3 ends on some other residue instead of the conserved phenylalanine or tryptophan, so this is likely a read error. This chain links TRBV29-1 with TRBJ1-1; tentative D call: TRBD1 (6 bases). The V gene's germline CDR1 is SQVTM and CDR2 ANQGSEA. Trimming cost V 2 bases and J 6 bases, with 13 bases left between them. The CDR3 runs 13 residues. CDR3 loop: CSVERGGRAEAFS. The CDR3 DNA sequence: TGCAGCGTTGAACGAGGGGGGAGGGCTGAAGCTTTCTCT.

This clonotype has a handful of counts. The chain links TRBV5-1 to TRBJ2-2; tentative D call: TRBD2 (5 bases). CDR1 and CDR2 from the germline V gene are SGHRS and YFSETQ. The CDR3 totals 14 residues. The ends were cut back, 6 bases at V and 3 bases at J, with 12 bases in the middle. CDR3 nucleotides: TGCGCCAGCACGGCGGGCACCCACACCGGGGAGCTGTTTTTT. Translated: CASTAGTHTGELFF.

This clonotype showed up just a few times. This chain connects TRBV11-2 to TRBJ2-7; D is ambiguous. This CDR3 is built from 13 residues. The V gene lost 2 bases and the J gene lost 2 bases, with 7 bases spanning the gap. Germline V gives CDR1 SGHAT, CDR2 FQNNGV. DNA of the CDR3: TGTGCCAGCAGCTTAAACAGCGCCTACGAGCAGTACGTC. It specifies CASSLNSAYEQYV.

The chain has TRBV14 and TRBJ1-2, with D unresolved. CDR1 is SGHDN, CDR2 FVKESK, per germline. The CDR3 is made up of 15 amino acids. Deletions cut 0 bases from V and 3 bases from J, with 11 bases between. CDR3 in amino acids: CASSQDLGRDYGYTF. DNA for the CDR3: TGTGCCAGCAGCCAAGATCTAGGACGGGACTATGGCTACACCTTC.

A few counts support this clonotype. The chain joins TRBV19 to TRBJ1-4; no firm D call. The V end lost 3 bases, the J end lost 4 bases, and 15 bases lay between the germline ends. Germline V CDR1 and CDR2: LNHDA, SQIVND (reference sequence). The CDR3 loop spans 16 amino acids. CDR3 DNA sequence: TGTGCCAGTAGTATTTTTCACGGGCGACGTAATGAAAAACTGTTTTTT. Translating gives CASSIFHGRRNEKLFF.

V and J are TRBV7-2 and TRBJ1-1; no firm D call. Germline CDR1 is SGHTA and CDR2 is FQGNSA. The CDR3 is 13 amino acids. Trimming shortened V by 3 bases and J by 5 bases, and 10 bases separated the two germline ends. This CDR3 reads CASSLRRRTEAFF. The DNA of the CDR3 is TGTGCCAGCAGCTTGAGGAGGAGGACTGAAGCTTTCTTT. Using reference TRBV7-2 and TRBJ1-1 for the parts outside the CDR3, the full variable domain is GAGVSQSPSNKVTEKGKDVELRCDPISGHTALYWYRQSLGQGLEFLIYFQGNSAPDKSGLPSDRFSAERTGGSVSTLTIQRTQQEDSAVYLCASSLRRRTEAFFGQGTRLTVV.

To note about this clonotype: A read error may account for a junction end that differs from germline. V gene TRBV4-3 combines with J gene TRBJ1-2; D is unclear. Germline assignment: CDR1 LGHNA and CDR2 YSLEER. The CDR3 is 15 amino acids. CDR3 in DNA: TGCGCCAGCAGCCAAGATGAGTACTCCAACTCTGGCTACACCTTC. Amino acids: CASSQDEYSNSGYTF.

This chain links TRBV7-2 with TRBJ2-3; D remains unclear. V was pared by 6 bases and J by 2 bases, with 15 bases between. CDR3 length: 15 residues. Germline V CDR1 and CDR2: SGHTA, FQGNSA. The DNA of the CDR3 is TGTGCCAGCAGTTTCTTCCGGGCCAACACAGATACGCAGTATTTT. Translating gives CASSFFRANTDTQYF.

In its sample, this clonotype was seen many times. V and J are TRBV12-3 or TRBV12-4 and TRBJ2-3, with D perhaps TRBD1 or TRBD2 (6 bases each). V dropped 6 bases and J dropped 1 base, with 14 bases sitting between them. This CDR3 has 15 residues. CDR3 DNA sequence: TGTGCCAGCAGCCGTACCGGGGGCCGCACAGATACGCAGTATTTT. Translating it yields CASSRTGGRTDTQYF.